These T cell receptor beta chains were read from a single sample in a study of post-analysis software for immune sequencing data. TCRdb itself ran the PCR reads through MiXCR, one entry per CDR3 protein. The sample records roughly 800,000 distinct CDR3 sequences, roughly 50% being singletons. Sequenced material: blood. Receptors were obtained from a girl aged 5 to 17 with multiple sclerosis. Each CDR3 is given with its conserved first and last residue. The D gene is left open where the match is weak. Expanded clones get a size class; other rows say once, few or many, or leave the size out.

NA	TRBJ2-7	TRBV29-1	16	TRBD2	TGCAGCGCCCGCGACAGGACTAGCGGGGGACCCTACGAGCAGTACTTC	CSARDRTSGGPYEQYF
NA	TRBJ2-5	TRBV28	15	NA	TGTGCCAGCAAGCAGGGAAGGGACTTGCAAGAGACCCAGTACTTC	CASKQGRDLQETQYF
few	TRBJ2-5	TRBV12-3/TRBV12-4	13	NA	TGTGCCAGCAGTTTTCGGCAGGAAGGGACCCAGTACTTC	CASSFRQEGTQYF
few	TRBJ1-2	TRBV12-3/TRBV12-4	12	NA	TGTGCCGCAGGGAGACTTTTAAATGGCTACACCTTC	CAAGRLLNGYTF
NA	TRBJ2-7	TRBV20-1	12	NA	TGCAGTGCTAGAGGTGGGACCCTCGAGCAGTACTTC	CSARGGTLEQYF
NA	TRBJ2-7	TRBV20-1	16	NA	TGCAGTGCTAGAGATATTACTGGGGGTAACTCCTACGAGCAGTACTTC	CSARDITGGNSYEQYF
NA	TRBJ2-2	TRBV4-1	17	NA	TGCGCCAGCAGCCAAGGGGACCTAGCAGACCACACCGGGGAGCTGTTTTTT	CASSQGDLADHTGELFF
NA	TRBJ2-7	TRBV12-3/TRBV12-4	14	NA	TGTGCCAGCAGTTTAGGGGGGAACCGCTACGAGCAGTACTTC	CASSLGGNRYEQYF
NA	TRBJ1-4	TRBV20-1	16	TRBD1	TGCAGTGCTACTTGGACAGGGGATGCAACTAATGAAAAACTGTTTTTT	CSATWTGDATNEKLFF
NA	TRBJ2-7	TRBV29-1	11	TRBD1	TGCAGCGTTACAGGGGTCTACGAGCAGTACTTC	CSVTGVYEQYF
few	TRBJ2-7	TRBV29-1	13	TRBD1	TGCAGCGTTGGGCCGGGACAGGGGGACGAGCAGTACTTC	CSVGPGQGDEQYF
NA	TRBJ2-5	TRBV15	15	TRBD2	TGTGCCACCAGCAGAGTTGGCGGGAGACAAGAGACCCAGTACTTC	CATSRVGGRQETQYF
few	TRBJ1-1	TRBV12-3/TRBV12-4	14	NA	TGTGCCAGCAGGGCCACGGGGGTGAACACTGAAGCTTTCTTT	CASRATGVNTEAFF
NA	TRBJ2-1	TRBV12-3/TRBV12-4	13	TRBD2	TGTGCCAGCAGTCCCCTAGCGGGAGGAGGGCCGTTCTTC	CASSPLAGGGPFF
NA	TRBJ2-5	TRBV29-1	13	NA	TGCAGCGTTGATCCGGGGGCAAGAGAGACCCAGTACTTC	CSVDPGARETQYF
NA	TRBJ2-1	TRBV28	15	NA	TGTGCCAGCAGTTTATTGCGGTACGGGGCCAATGAGCAGTTCTTC	CASSLLRYGANEQFF
few	TRBJ2-7	TRBV12-3/TRBV12-4	16	TRBD1	TGTGCCAGCAGTTTATTTGACAGGGTCGTTTACAATGAGCAGTACTTC	CASSLFDRVVYNEQYF
NA	TRBJ2-5	TRBV5-1	13	NA	TGCGCCAGCAGGAGAGACACCCAAGAGACCCAGTACTTC	CASRRDTQETQYF
NA	TRBJ1-2	TRBV27	15	NA	TGTGCCAGCAGTTTACGGGGGGCTCCTAACTATGGCTACACCTTC	CASSLRGAPNYGYTF
NA	TRBJ1-1	TRBV20-1	11	NA	TGCAGTGAGTACAGGGAGGGAAAAGCTTTCTTT	CSEYREGKAFF
NA	TRBJ1-4	TRBV6-2/TRBV6-3	14	NA	TGTGCCAGCAGTCCGGCCCCGGAAGGGGAAAAACTGTTTTTT	CASSPAPEGEKLFF
few	TRBJ2-1	TRBV20-1	13	NA	TGCAGTCCAACCGACTCGGGCTCCTACGAGCAGTTCTTC	CSPTDSGSYEQFF
NA	TRBJ1-2	TRBV20-1	13	NA	TGCAGTGCTAGCGAAGACAGTTTCTATGGCTACACCTTC	CSASEDSFYGYTF
NA	TRBJ2-7	TRBV4-3	15	TRBD1	TGCGCCAGCAGCCAAGAAGGACAGGGGTCCTACGAGCAGTACTTC	CASSQEGQGSYEQYF
NA	TRBJ2-1	TRBV3-1	13	NA	TGTGCCAGCAGCCAAGCGGCAGGCAATGAGCAGTTCTTC	CASSQAAGNEQFF
NA	TRBJ1-5	TRBV6-2/TRBV6-3	21	NA	TGTGCCAGCAGTTACTCGATCGGCAGGACCAATTCCCTATCTAGCAATCAGCCCCAGCATTTT	CASSYSIGRTNSLSSNQPQHF
few	TRBJ2-1	TRBV29-1	13	TRBD1	TGCAGCGTTGACCCGACAGGGATGGGTGAGCAGTTCTTC	CSVDPTGMGEQFF
once	TRBJ2-3	TRBV20-1	10	NA	TGCAGTGCTACAATAGATACGCAGTATTTT	CSATIDTQYF
NA	TRBJ1-2	TRBV7-9	13	NA	TGTGCCAGCAGCTTGGCAGGGATGGGTGGCTACACCTTC	CASSLAGMGGYTF
NA	TRBJ2-4	TRBV2	17	TRBD2	TGTGCCAGCAGTGAACGTGTAGCGGGAGGGGCCAAAAACATTCAGTACTTC	CASSERVAGGAKNIQYF
few	TRBJ2-5	TRBV4-3	14	NA	TGCGCCAGCAGCCAAGATCTGGGGTCAGAGACCCAGTACTTC	CASSQDLGSETQYF
NA	TRBJ2-5	TRBV7-9	16	NA	TGTGCCAGCAGCCCCCCCCTAGCTTCGAAACAAGAGACCCAGTACTTC	CASSPPLASKQETQYF
once	TRBJ2-5	TRBV12-3/TRBV12-4	14	NA	TGTGCCAGCAGTTTAAGGTTTTCAGGGGAGACCCAGTACTTC	CASSLRFSGETQYF
few	TRBJ2-7	TRBV9	14	NA	TGTGCCAGCAGCGGCAGTGGAAGCTCCTACGAGCAGTACTTC	CASSGSGSSYEQYF
NA	TRBJ2-1	TRBV25-1	12	NA	TGTGCCTCGGGGGCAATGAGGAATGAGCAGTTCTTC	CASGAMRNEQFF
NA	TRBJ2-7	TRBV12-3/TRBV12-4	12	TRBD1	TGTGCCAGCGCTACAGGGGCCTACGAGCAGTACTTC	CASATGAYEQYF
few	TRBJ2-5	TRBV20-1	14	TRBD2	TGCAGTGCTGTCGCCGGGACTAGCTGGGAGACCCAGTACTTC	CSAVAGTSWETQYF
NA	TRBJ1-6	TRBV7-2	14	NA	TGTGCCAGCATCGCCCCAGGGGAGCATTCACCCCTCCACTTT	CASIAPGEHSPLHF
few	TRBJ2-1	TRBV20-1	16	TRBD2	TGCAGTGCCGGGACTAGCGGGAAAATAACCTACAATGAGCAGTTCTTC	CSAGTSGKITYNEQFF
few	TRBJ2-7	TRBV10-3	14	TRBD2	TGTGCCACCCAAATAGCGGGAGAACCCTACGAGCAGTACTTC	CATQIAGEPYEQYF
NA	TRBJ2-3	TRBV30	13	NA	TGTGCCTGGAACGTCGGTAGCACAGATACGCAGTATTTT	CAWNVGSTDTQYF
NA	TRBJ2-1	TRBV20-1	15	TRBD1	TGCAGTGCTAGAGTGGGACAGGGGTCCTACAATGAGCAGTTCTTC	CSARVGQGSYNEQFF
few	TRBJ2-3	TRBV9	15	TRBD2	TGTGCCAGCAGTGATACCGGGACTAGCAGAGATACGCAGTATTTT	CASSDTGTSRDTQYF
NA	TRBJ2-1	TRBV12-3/TRBV12-4	17	NA	TGTGCCAGCAGTCTCGTACTAACAAGAGGACACCTCAATGAGCAGTTCTTC	CASSLVLTRGHLNEQFF
few	TRBJ2-7	TRBV12-3/TRBV12-4	15	NA	TGTGCCAGCAGCGGGGTCCGAACGAGCTCCTACGAGCAGTACTTC	CASSGVRTSSYEQYF
NA	TRBJ1-6	TRBV7-9	15	NA	TGTGCCAGCAGCTTAGAGCTCGGACCCAATTCACCCCTCCACTTT	CASSLELGPNSPLHF
NA	TRBJ1-2	TRBV7-9	16	NA	TGTGCCAGCAGCTTTGGCGGTTTTGGGCCGGGCTATGGCTACACCTTC	CASSFGGFGPGYGYTF
NA	TRBJ1-1	TRBV6-6	15	NA	TGTGCCAGCAGTTACGTTCAGGGGTTGAACACTGAAGCTTTCTTT	CASSYVQGLNTEAFF
few	TRBJ2-7	TRBV12-3/TRBV12-4	12	NA	TGTGCCAGCAGCGCAGGGTACTACGAGCAGTACTTC	CASSAGYYEQYF
few	TRBJ1-2	TRBV13	13	NA	TGTGCCAGCAGCTTTACAGGACGAGATGGCTACACCTTC	CASSFTGRDGYTF
NA	TRBJ2-5	TRBV18	16	TRBD2	TGTGCCAGCTCACCACCGGGAAATAGCGGGAGAGAGACCCAGTACTTC	CASSPPGNSGRETQYF
NA	TRBJ2-7	TRBV10-3	13	TRBD1	TGTGCCACGGGGTGGGACAGAGCCTACGAGCAGTACTTC	CATGWDRAYEQYF
NA	TRBJ2-7	TRBV15	13	NA	TGTGCCACCAGCAGCCTCCAGGGCTACGAGCAGTACTTC	CATSSLQGYEQYF
NA	TRBJ1-5	TRBV24-1	12	NA	TGTGCCACATCACAGACAGGACAGCCCCAGCATTTT	CATSQTGQPQHF
NA	TRBJ2-1	TRBV6-5	16	TRBD2	TGTGCCAGCAGTACTCTAGCGGGAGGGAGAGACAATGAGCAGTTCTTC	CASSTLAGGRDNEQFF
NA	TRBJ2-1	TRBV4-2	13	NA	TGTGCCAGCAGCCAAGTGGACAGCTATGAGCAGTTCTTC	CASSQVDSYEQFF
NA	TRBJ2-7	TRBV27	13	NA	TGTGCCAGCGGGCCTGGGCGGGCGTACGAGCAGTACTTC	CASGPGRAYEQYF